Listed here are 26 T cell receptor beta chains from one sample, sequenced in a study of cytomegalovirus exposure and HLA in healthy donors. The protocol was immunoSEQ multiplex PCR, while the TCRdb copy is restricted to in-frame clones and leaves out a portion. The sample contains 210,000 or so clones, around 88% of which appear only once. The sample comprised PBMCs. These receptors were collected from a woman aged 18-29 years in good health and CMV-seronegative.

V and J are TRBV5-1 and TRBJ2-1; possibly TRBD1 for D (5 bases). This CDR3 region has 12 residues. V gave up 3 bases and J gave up 10 bases, with 11 bases separating them. Germline loops: CDR1 SGHRS, CDR2 YFSETQ. The CDR3 reads CASSSARGEQFF. CDR3 coding DNA: TGCGCCAGCAGCTCAGCTAGGGGAGAGCAGTTCTTC.

V and J are TRBV4-3 and TRBJ1-2; TRBD1 aligns across 11 bases. CDR3 size: 13 residues. The J segment lost 7 bases and the V segment lost 3 bases, leaving 1 base of the junction unmatched. Looked up from germline, CDR1 is LGHNA and CDR2 is YSLEER. The CDR3 DNA follows: TGCGCCAGCAGCCACGGACAGGGGGCTGGCTACACCTTC. It translates to CASSHGQGAGYTF.

The chain carries TRBV18 and TRBJ2-5, with 8 bases identical to TRBD2. The CDR3 totals 16 residues. CDR1 and CDR2 (germline): KGHSH, LQKENI. V was pared by 0 bases and J by 7 bases, with 10 bases of the junction left unmatched. The CDR3 bases are TGTGCCAGCTCACCACCGGGACTAGGAGGACCGAGGACCCAGTACTTC. It codes for CASSPPGLGGPRTQYF.

Concerning this clone: This may be a read error: a much more frequent sequence differs by one nucleotide. Other DNA sequences in the sample encode the same CDR3. V is TRBV4-1 and J is TRBJ1-5; no clear D. V lost 1 base, J lost 0 bases, and 7 bases lay in between. The germline gives CDR1 MGHRA, CDR2 YSYEKL. This CDR3 comprises 15 residues. The CDR3 DNA follows: TGCGCCAGCAGCCAAGTCCCGGGTAGCAATCAGCCCCAGCATTTT. Translating gives CASSQVPGSNQPQHF.

The J gene is TRBJ2-3, the V gene TRBV5-1; 10 bases are shared with TRBD2. The V gene's germline CDR1 is SGHRS and CDR2 YFSETQ. There are 15 residues in the CDR3. The junction had 6 bases not matched to a gene; V was cut back by 4 bases and J by 4 bases. CDR3 sequence reads: CASSTLAGRSDTQYF. In DNA form, the CDR3 reads TGCGCCAGCAGCACACTAGCGGGAAGATCAGATACGCAGTATTTT.

The J gene is TRBJ2-6, the V gene TRBV7-3; a weak D match, TRBD1 (6 bases). Germline V gene sequence: CDR1 SGHTA, CDR2 FQGTGA. V lost 5 bases and J lost 0, with 17 bases in between. The CDR3 covers 18 residues. CDR3 in amino acids: CASSPTGPRGSGANVLTF. The CDR3 bases are TGTGCCAGCAGCCCGACAGGTCCCCGCGGCTCTGGGGCCAACGTCCTGACTTTC.

The chain carries TRBV5-6 and TRBJ1-1; D may be TRBD1 (5 bases). The CDR3 sequence is 14 residues long. V was clipped by 6 bases and J by 2 bases, with 14 bases between them. Germline CDR1 is SGHDT and CDR2 is YYEEEE. CDR3 residues: CASTSLGHNTEAFF. CDR3 bases: TGTGCCAGCACCTCCCTGGGGCATAACACTGAAGCTTTCTTT.

The chain combines TRBV28 with TRBJ2-1; tentatively, D is TRBD2 (6 bases). CDR3 length: 17 residues. Germline-derived CDR1 and CDR2 are MDHEN and SYDVKM. V lost 5 bases, J lost 3 bases, and 20 bases lay in between. The CDR3 DNA is TGTGCCAGCAGTCTCAACCCTGCTGGCGGGATCTACAATGAGCAGTTCTTC. Amino acids: CASSLNPAGGIYNEQFF.

This chain links TRBV5-4 with TRBJ1-2, with D possibly being TRBD1 (5 bases). The CDR3 has 18 residues. Trimming took off 0 bases at V and 6 bases at J, with 24 bases between the two ends. The germline CDR1 and CDR2 sequences are SGHNT and YYREEE (reference sequence). The CDR3 loop reads CASSLAPRSSGLGDGYTF. The CDR3 DNA is TGTGCCAGCAGCTTGGCCCCCCGAAGTAGCGGCTTGGGGGATGGCTACACCTTC.

The gene calls are TRBV12-5 and TRBJ1-1; D unclear. Germline CDR1 is LGHNT and CDR2 is FRNRAP. The CDR3 totals 13 residues. V was cut by 4 bases and J by 0 bases, with 6 bases left in between. The CDR3 region is CASGSGMNTEAFF. The CDR3 nucleotides read TGTGCTAGTGGTTCGGGGATGAACACTGAAGCTTTCTTT.

The rearrangement links TRBV9 to TRBJ1-1; TRBD1 matches 9 bases. The length of the CDR3 is 13 residues. V shed 7 bases, J shed 5 bases, and the junction held 6 bases outside the gene matches. Germline V gives CDR1 SGDLS, CDR2 YYNGEE. The CDR3 DNA sequence: TGTGCCAGCGGGCGGGACAGGGAAACTGAAGCTTTCTTT. As protein: CASGRDRETEAFF.

In its sample, this clone was seen once. This chain joins TRBV27 and TRBJ1-3; D might be TRBD1 (5 bases). Germline V gene data show CDR1 as MNHEY and CDR2 as SMNVEV (reference sequence). With 8 bases removed from V and 0 bases from J, the gap between germline ends came to 14 bases. The CDR3 is made up of 15 amino acids. The CDR3 loop is CASARTGSSGNTIYF. CDR3 nucleotide sequence: TGTGCCAGCGCACGAACAGGTAGCTCTGGAAACACCATATATTTT.

The rearrangement joins TRBV5-6 to TRBJ1-2, with D tentatively TRBD1 (5 bases). CDR3 length: 17 amino acids. Germline values: CDR1 SGHDT, CDR2 YYEEEE. Deletions cut 1 base from V and 4 bases from J, with 20 bases between. This chain's CDR3 is CASSLPVQVPTGYGYTF. The CDR3 bases are TGTGCCAGCAGCTTGCCTGTACAGGTGCCTACGGGCTATGGCTACACCTTC.

The chain employs TRBV6-1 and TRBJ2-5, with 7 bases lining up with TRBD1. The CDR3 sequence is 14 residues long. The germline gives CDR1 MNHNS, CDR2 SASEGT. After removal of 6 bases from V and 1 base from J, the junction contained 5 bases not matched to a gene. DNA of the CDR3: TGTGCCAGCAGCAAAGACAGGGCCCAAGAGACCCAGTACTTC. Translation gives CASSKDRAQETQYF.

The chain has TRBV27 and TRBJ2-6; 9 bases are a match to TRBD1. The V gene end was trimmed by 5 bases and the J gene end by 2 bases; junction bases not matched to a gene: 7. Germline CDR1 MNHEY, CDR2 SMNVEV (reference sequence). The CDR3 spans 17 residues. The CDR3 nucleotides read TGTGCCAGCAGTCCTTCACAGGGGGCGACTGGGGCCAACGTCCTGACTTTC. It codes for CASSPSQGATGANVLTF.

The chain combines TRBV11-2 with TRBJ2-7; D perhaps matches TRBD1 (6 bases). Germline CDR1 SGHAT, CDR2 FQNNGV. The V end lost 4 bases, the J end lost 5 bases, and 12 bases lay between the germline ends. CDR3 length: 13 residues. The CDR3 reads CASSSGHGDEQYF. DNA for the CDR3: TGTGCCAGCAGCTCGGGACACGGGGACGAGCAGTACTTC.

This clone appeared a few times. The chain couples TRBV7-9 to TRBJ1-2, with TRBD1 identical over 8 bases. The junction had 17 bases not matched to a gene; V was cut back by 8 bases and J by 0 bases. The CDR3 extends over 18 amino acids. CDR1 is SEHNR and CDR2 is FQNEAQ in the germline V gene (reference sequence). CDR3 nucleotide sequence: TGTGCCAGCGTGCTTTCAGGGGGCCCGAGAGGAGCTAACTATGGCTACACCTTC. Protein: CASVLSGGPRGANYGYTF.

The J gene is TRBJ2-7, the V gene TRBV27, with 9 bases fitting TRBD1. Trimming at V came to 3 bases and at J to 0 bases, leaving 6 bases not matched to a gene. This CDR3 comprises 16 residues. From germline, CDR1 is MNHEY and CDR2 SMNVEV (reference sequence). The CDR3 loop is CASSFLGQGSSYEQYF. The CDR3 bases are TGTGCCAGCAGTTTTCTTGGACAGGGGAGCTCCTACGAGCAGTACTTC.

The V and J genes are TRBV5-4 and TRBJ2-7; D possibly corresponds to TRBD1 (6 bases). The ends were cut back, 0 bases at V and 5 bases at J, with 15 bases in the middle. Germline V CDR1 and CDR2: SGHNT, YYREEE (reference sequence). The CDR3 length is 15 residues. The DNA of the CDR3 is TGTGCCAGCAGCTTGGATGTGGGGGCCCCAGACGAGCAGTACTTC. Translation gives CASSLDVGAPDEQYF.

CDR3 DNA sequence: TGTGCCTGGAGTGTACCACTACCATCCGTCTACGAGCAGTACTTC. Residues: CAWSVPLPSVYEQYF. The chain combines TRBV30 with TRBJ2-7; D is uncertain. Trimming shortened V by 0 bases and J by 3 bases, and 15 bases separated the two germline ends. Per germline, CDR1 GTSNPN and CDR2 SVGIG (reference sequence). The CDR3 runs to 15 residues.

The chain links TRBV19 to TRBJ2-7, with 11 bases that match TRBD2. Germline CDR1 is LNHDA and CDR2 is SQIVND (reference sequence). V was clipped by 4 bases and J by 3 bases; unmatched bases: 5. The CDR3 is made up of 15 amino acids. The CDR3 DNA reads TGTGCCAGTAGTACCTCCGGGACTAGCGGCTACGAGCAGTACTTC. Translation gives CASSTSGTSGYEQYF. The whole variable domain, filled in from reference TRBV19 and TRBJ2-7, reads DGGITQSPKYLFRKEGQNVTLSCEQNLNHDAMYWYRQDPGQGLRLIYYSQIVNDFQKGDIAEGYSVSREKKESFPLTVTSAQKNPTAFYLCASSTSGTSGYEQYFGPGTRLTVT.

The chain is built from TRBV11-2 and TRBJ1-1; D perhaps matches TRBD1 (6 bases). V was shortened by 6 bases and J by 1 base, with 9 bases between the two germline ends. Per the germline V gene, CDR1 is SGHAT and CDR2 is FQNNGV. The CDR3 is 13 residues long. The CDR3 nucleotides read TGTGCCAGCAGAGGACAGCAGAACACTGAAGCTTTCTTT. Protein sequence: CASRGQQNTEAFF.

For the CDR3, the DNA is TGTGCCAGCAGCCGTCTGGTCGGGGCCTACAATGAGCAGTTCTTC. Protein: CASSRLVGAYNEQFF. This rearrangement joins TRBV9 to TRBJ2-1; D is possibly TRBD2 (5 bases). V lost 4 bases to trimming and J lost 2 bases, with 13 bases between them. The germline V gene encodes CDR1 SGDLS and CDR2 YYNGEE. The CDR3 runs 15 residues.

This chain joins TRBV19 and TRBJ2-1; 9 bases agree with TRBD2. V was pared by 5 bases and J by 4 bases, with 9 bases of the junction left unmatched. There are 16 residues in the CDR3. Germline V CDR1 and CDR2: LNHDA, SQIVND (reference sequence). The CDR3 reads CASSALIAGAYNEQFF. In DNA form, the CDR3 reads TGTGCCAGTAGTGCCCTGATAGCGGGAGCTTACAATGAGCAGTTCTTC.

The V and J genes are TRBV28 and TRBJ2-1; 11 bases fit TRBD1. The germline gives CDR1 MDHEN, CDR2 SYDVKM. The CDR3 loop spans 16 amino acids. V trimming: 6 bases; J trimming: 4 bases; junction bases outside the gene matches: 8. CDR3 DNA: TGTGCCAGCAGGTTCGGACAGGGGGCACTGTACAATGAGCAGTTCTTC. This sequence encodes CASRFGQGALYNEQFF.

The chain carries TRBV11-2 and TRBJ2-3; 9 bases line up with TRBD2. The CDR3 consists of 16 residues. With V trimmed by 4 bases and J by 2 bases, 7 bases remained unmatched. Germline CDR1 reads SGHAT; CDR2 reads FQNNGV. CDR3 amino acids: CASSSRLAEATDTQYF. Written as DNA, the CDR3 is TGTGCCAGCAGCTCGCGACTAGCGGAAGCCACAGATACGCAGTATTTT.